This entry lists 5 T cell receptor beta chains sequenced from one sample in a study of T cells in Graves' hyperthyroidism and ophthalmopathy. Researchers took RNA transcripts and amplified the TCR beta CDR3 regions from them. HTBI primers drove first-round RT-PCR of the TCR CDR3. TCRdb analysed the multiplex PCR reads with MiXCR anew, one entry per CDR3 protein. This table holds 700,000 or so distinct CDR3 sequences, over 15% found once. The specimen sequenced was blood. The receptor set was obtained from a man between 18 and 35 years old with Graves' hyperthyroidism.

The V gene is TRBV4-2, the J gene TRBJ1-4; no clear D. Trimming cost V 4 bases and J 3 bases, with 15 bases left between them. The CDR3 consists of 16 residues. In germline, CDR1 is LGHNA, CDR2 YNFKEQ. The CDR3 loop is CASSPEYGVPNEKLFF. The CDR3 DNA follows: TGTGCCAGCAGCCCCGAATACGGGGTGCCTAATGAAAAACTGTTTTTT.

This clonotype occurred many times. V is TRBV12-3 or TRBV12-4 and J is TRBJ1-4, with TRBD1 as a possible D gene (5 bases). This CDR3 comprises 14 residues. Trimming shortened V by 8 bases and J by 4 bases, and 14 bases separated the two germline ends. For the CDR3, the DNA is TGTGCCAGCCGATCGGGGGGAGTTAATGAAAAACTGTTTTTT. Translating it yields CASRSGGVNEKLFF.

The table lists this clonotype with a count of one. The rearrangement links TRBV5-1 to TRBJ2-5; D ambiguous. CDR1 and CDR2 (germline): SGHRS, YFSETQ. V dropped 1 base and J dropped 5 bases, with 12 bases sitting between them. CDR3 length equals 14 residues. In DNA, the CDR3 is TGCGCCAGCAGCTTGAGACACCCCAGGGAGACCCAGTACTTC. It codes for CASSLRHPRETQYF.

The genes are TRBV20-1 and TRBJ2-2; 9 nucleotides line up with TRBD1. The CDR3 has 15 residues. CDR1 and CDR2 from the germline V gene are DFQATT and SNEGSKA (reference sequence). With 0 bases clipped from V and 4 bases from J, the junction kept 3 bases outside the gene matches. The CDR3 loop reads CSARDLQGATGELFF. The CDR3 DNA reads TGCAGTGCTAGAGATCTACAGGGGGCCACCGGGGAGCTGTTTTTT.

This clonotype was detected many times. This chain connects TRBV12-3 or TRBV12-4 to TRBJ1-4; perhaps TRBD1 as D (5 bases). V was cut by 5 bases and J by 7 bases, with 11 bases left in between. This CDR3 has 13 amino acids. The CDR3 nucleotides read TGTGCCAGCAGTGGACAACCTGGTGAAAAACTGTTTTTT. Residues: CASSGQPGEKLFF.